The 16 T cell receptor beta chains presented below share a single source sample, sequenced in a study of blood T cell repertoires in COVID-19. Assay used: immunoSEQ multiplex PCR; TCRdb lists only in-frame clones, some missing. The sample lists some 150,000 clones, more than 60% occurring once. The sample was peripheral blood. These receptors came from a woman between 50 and 59 years old with active or convalescent COVID-19.

V is TRBV28 and J is TRBJ2-5; 8 bases align to TRBD2. The length of the CDR3 is 16 residues. Trimming took 4 bases from V and 2 from J; bases not matched to a gene: 9. Germline lookup yields CDR1 MDHEN and CDR2 SYDVKM. In DNA, the CDR3 is TGTGCCAGCAGTTCGGGACCGGGCGGGAGGCAAGAGACCCAGTACTTC. This translates into CASSSGPGGRQETQYF.

This chain joins TRBV11-2 and TRBJ1-2, with D possibly matching TRBD1 (6 bases). The germline gives CDR1 SGHAT, CDR2 FQNNGV. The CDR3 covers 16 residues. The ends were cut back, 4 bases at V and 4 bases at J, with 19 bases in the middle. CDR3 protein: CASSSYRDEAGYGYTF. The CDR3 nucleotides are TGTGCCAGCAGCTCATACAGGGACGAGGCGGGCTATGGCTACACCTTC. Full variable domain (rest looked up from reference TRBV11-2 and TRBJ1-2): EAGVAQSPRYKIIEKRQSVAFWCNPISGHATLYWYQQILGQGPKLLIQFQNNGVVDDSQLPKDRFSAERLKGVDSTLKIQPAKLEDSAVYLCASSSYRDEAGYGYTFGSGTRLTVV.

The chain is built from TRBV30 and TRBJ1-2; no reliable D call. This CDR3 region has 13 residues. Germline CDR1 is GTSNPN and CDR2 is SVGIG (reference sequence). V dropped 0 bases and J dropped 4 bases, with 9 bases sitting between them. The DNA of the CDR3 is TGTGCCTGGAGTGTCGGGGTTCTCTATGGCTACACCTTC. Amino acid sequence: CAWSVGVLYGYTF. The full variable domain, its missing parts supplied by reference TRBV30 and TRBJ1-2, is SQTIHQWPATLVQPVGSPLSLECTVEGTSNPNLYWYRQAAGRGLQLLFYSVGIGQISSEVPQNLSASRPQDRQFILSSKKLLLSDSGFYLCAWSVGVLYGYTFGSGTRLTVV.

The gene calls are TRBV30 and TRBJ1-1; 7 nucleotides line up with TRBD1. The ends lost 4 bases at V and 3 bases at J; junction bases unmatched: 14. Germline V gives CDR1 GTSNPN, CDR2 SVGIG (reference sequence). CDR3 length equals 16 residues. This CDR3 reads CAWNPTGAQRDTEAFF. CDR3 in DNA: TGTGCCTGGAACCCAACAGGGGCTCAACGGGACACTGAAGCTTTCTTT.

Points on this clone: This same CDR3 is encoded by further DNA sequences in the sample. The chain carries TRBV5-1 and TRBJ1-2, with D possibly matching TRBD1 (6 bases). This CDR3 region has 13 residues. V was pared by 2 bases and J by 1 base, with 6 bases between. CDR1 SGHRS and CDR2 YFSETQ come from the germline V gene. In DNA, the CDR3 is TGCGCCAGCAGCTTACAGGGTAACTATGGCTACACCTTC. It translates to CASSLQGNYGYTF.

This chain connects TRBV1 to TRBJ2-1; TRBD2 is the table's D call, not checked against the DNA. TRBV1 is classified as a pseudogene. CDR3 size: 13 residues. As DNA, the CDR3 is TGCACCAGCAGCCAAGAGGGGACTAGCTTGTTGTTCTTC. This sequence encodes CTSSQEGTSLLFF.

The V and J genes are TRBV4-1 and TRBJ1-5, with 10 bases that match TRBD1. Germline V CDR1 and CDR2: MGHRA, YSYEKL. After removal of 1 base from V and 3 bases from J, the junction contained 12 bases not matched to a gene. The CDR3 has 19 amino acids. The CDR3 coding sequence is TGCGCCAGCAGCCAAGGGGACGCCCAGGACAGGGGGTTCAATCAGCCCCAGCATTTT. It is translated as CASSQGDAQDRGFNQPQHF.

In this sample, this clone turned up a few times. The genes are TRBV18 and TRBJ2-1; 15 positions match TRBD2. J was trimmed by 7 bases and V by 3 bases; bases with no gene match: 4. Germline V gives CDR1 KGHSH, CDR2 LQKENI. The CDR3 is 16 amino acids. CDR3 DNA: TGTGCCAGCTCACCCGGACTAGCGGGAGGGGGTAATGAGCAGTTCTTC. It specifies CASSPGLAGGGNEQFF.

DNA for the CDR3: TGTGCCAGCAGCCCAGGGACAGGGGCGGGTGAAGCTTTCTTT. This encodes CASSPGTGAGEAFF. The V gene is TRBV7-9, the J gene TRBJ1-1; 10 nucleotides align to TRBD1. V lost 5 bases to trimming and J lost 7 bases; unmatched junction nucleotides: 7. Germline V lookup: CDR1 SEHNR, CDR2 FQNEAQ (reference sequence). The CDR3 runs 14 residues.

Concerning this clone itself: The same CDR3 can be traced to other DNA sequences in this sample. The chain couples TRBV6-2 or TRBV6-3 to TRBJ2-1; 10 nucleotides match TRBD2. The V and J ends lost 5 bases and 4 bases, in that order; junction bases with no gene match: 8. This CDR3 comprises 16 residues. The germline gives CDR1 MNHEY, CDR2 SVGEGT. CDR3 DNA: TGTGCCAGCAGTCGCCCCTTAGCGGGGGGTTACAATGAGCAGTTCTTC. It yields the protein CASSRPLAGGYNEQFF.

This clone showed up just once. The gene calls are TRBV11-2 and TRBJ1-4; TRBD1 aligns across 7 bases. Germline V CDR1 and CDR2: SGHAT, FQNNGV. Trimming took 6 bases from V and 3 from J; bases not matched to a gene: 10. The CDR3 consists of 16 residues. In DNA, the CDR3 is TGTGCCAGCAGGAGTGGCAGGGGGAAGGCTAATGAAAAACTGTTTTTT. It is translated as CASRSGRGKANEKLFF.

This rearrangement joins TRBV4-2 to TRBJ2-7; a weak D match, TRBD2 (5 bases). Looked up from germline, CDR1 is LGHNA and CDR2 is YNFKEQ. The V gene lost 0 bases and the J gene lost 6 bases, with 15 bases spanning the gap. The CDR3 runs to 15 residues. The CDR3 region is CASSQDRSGGSEQYF. DNA for the CDR3: TGTGCCAGCAGCCAAGATCGCTCCGGAGGTTCCGAGCAGTACTTC.

This clone has a single count. This rearrangement joins TRBV5-1 to TRBJ1-6; 11 bases line up with TRBD1. CDR3 size: 15 residues. Unmatched junction bases numbered 6, after V lost 4 bases and J lost 9 bases. Germline CDR1 SGHRS, CDR2 YFSETQ. The CDR3, as DNA: TGCGCCAGCAGCCGTGGACAGGGGGCGAGTTCACCCCTCCACTTT. Translated: CASSRGQGASSPLHF.

V gene TRBV24-1 combines with J gene TRBJ2-2, with TRBD1 matching over 8 bases. The CDR3 sequence is 16 residues long. Germline trimming cut 8 bases from V and 7 bases from J; bases unmatched to any gene: 14. The germline CDR1 and CDR2 sequences are KGHDR and SFDVKD. CDR3 nucleotide sequence: TGTGCCACCACCCGGGGGAGTCAGGGGGCGAACGGGGAGCTGTTTTTT. This translates into CATTRGSQGANGELFF.

As concerns this clone: Within the sample, other DNA sequences also encode this same CDR3. V usage is TRBV30 and J usage is TRBJ1-2, with TRBD1 as a possible D gene (5 bases). Deletions cut 0 bases from V and 3 bases from J, with 8 bases between. The CDR3 runs 13 residues. Germline-derived CDR1 and CDR2 are GTSNPN and SVGIG (reference sequence). The CDR3: CAWSVGGDYGYTF. The CDR3 bases are TGTGCCTGGAGTGTCGGAGGGGACTATGGCTACACCTTC.

The chain links TRBV10-3 to TRBJ1-3; tentative D call: TRBD1 (5 bases). V was pared by 6 bases and J by 4 bases, with 13 bases between. The germline gives CDR1 ENHRY, CDR2 SYGVKD. The CDR3 spans 14 residues. The CDR3 DNA is TGTGCCATCAGCGCGAAAGGGGCCGGAAACACCATATATTTT. Protein sequence: CAISAKGAGNTIYF.